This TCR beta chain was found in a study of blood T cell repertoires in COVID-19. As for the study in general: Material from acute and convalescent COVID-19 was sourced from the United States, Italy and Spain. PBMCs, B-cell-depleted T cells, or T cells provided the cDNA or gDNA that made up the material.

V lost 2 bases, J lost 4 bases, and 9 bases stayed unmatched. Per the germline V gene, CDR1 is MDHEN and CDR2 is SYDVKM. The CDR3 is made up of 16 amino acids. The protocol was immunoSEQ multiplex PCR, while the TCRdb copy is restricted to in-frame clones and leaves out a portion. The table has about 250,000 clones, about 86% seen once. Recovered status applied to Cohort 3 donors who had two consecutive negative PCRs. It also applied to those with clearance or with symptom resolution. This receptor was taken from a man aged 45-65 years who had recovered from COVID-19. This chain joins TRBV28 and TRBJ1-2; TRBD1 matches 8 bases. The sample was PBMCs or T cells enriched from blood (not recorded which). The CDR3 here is CASSLNLQGAIYGYTF. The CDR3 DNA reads TGTGCCAGCAGTTTAAATTTGCAGGGGGCTATCTATGGCTACACCTTC.